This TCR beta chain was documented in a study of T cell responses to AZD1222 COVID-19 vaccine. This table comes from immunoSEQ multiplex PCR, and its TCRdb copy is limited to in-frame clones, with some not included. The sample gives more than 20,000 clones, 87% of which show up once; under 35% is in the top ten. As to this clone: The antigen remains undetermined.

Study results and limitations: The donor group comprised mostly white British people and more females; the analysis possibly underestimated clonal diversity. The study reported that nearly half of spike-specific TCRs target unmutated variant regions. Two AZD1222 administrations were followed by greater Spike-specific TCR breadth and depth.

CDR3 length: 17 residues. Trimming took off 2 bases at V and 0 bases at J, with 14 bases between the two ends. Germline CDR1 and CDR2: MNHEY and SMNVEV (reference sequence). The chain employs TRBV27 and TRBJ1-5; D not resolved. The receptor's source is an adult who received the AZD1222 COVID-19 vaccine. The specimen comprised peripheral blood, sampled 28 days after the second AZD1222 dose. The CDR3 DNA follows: TGTGCCAGCAGTTTAAGGCAGCTCCTACCTAGCAATCAGCCCCAGCATTTT. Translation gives CASSLRQLLPSNQPQHF.